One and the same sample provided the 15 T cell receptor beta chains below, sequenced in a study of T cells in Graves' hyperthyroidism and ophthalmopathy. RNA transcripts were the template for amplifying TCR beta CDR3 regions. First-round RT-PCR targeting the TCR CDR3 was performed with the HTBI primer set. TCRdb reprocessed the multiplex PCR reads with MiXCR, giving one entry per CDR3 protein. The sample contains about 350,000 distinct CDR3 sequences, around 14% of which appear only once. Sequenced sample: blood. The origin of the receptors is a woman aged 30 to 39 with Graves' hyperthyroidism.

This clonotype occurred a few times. The CDR3 DNA reads TGCGCCAGCAGCTTGGAGACAGCCTCTGGGGCCAACGTCCTGACTTTC. Translated: CASSLETASGANVLTF. V is TRBV5-1 and J is TRBJ2-6, with D possibly TRBD1 on 5 matching bases. This CDR3 has 16 amino acids. V was cut by 0 bases and J by 0 bases, with 7 bases left in between. CDR1 and CDR2 (germline): SGHRS, YFSETQ.

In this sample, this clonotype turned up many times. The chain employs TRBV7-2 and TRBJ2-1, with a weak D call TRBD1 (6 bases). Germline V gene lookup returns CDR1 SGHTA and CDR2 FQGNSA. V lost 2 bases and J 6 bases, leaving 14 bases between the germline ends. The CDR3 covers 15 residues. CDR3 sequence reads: CASSLKGEYRNEQFF. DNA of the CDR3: TGTGCCAGCAGCTTAAAGGGGGAGTATCGCAATGAGCAGTTCTTC.

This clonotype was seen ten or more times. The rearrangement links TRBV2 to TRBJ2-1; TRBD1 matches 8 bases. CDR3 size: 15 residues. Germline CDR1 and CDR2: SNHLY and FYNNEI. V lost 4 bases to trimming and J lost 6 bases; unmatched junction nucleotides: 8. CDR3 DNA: TGTGCCAGCAGTGGGGCGGGCAGGGGGCGCAATGAGCAGTTCTTC. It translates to CASSGAGRGRNEQFF.

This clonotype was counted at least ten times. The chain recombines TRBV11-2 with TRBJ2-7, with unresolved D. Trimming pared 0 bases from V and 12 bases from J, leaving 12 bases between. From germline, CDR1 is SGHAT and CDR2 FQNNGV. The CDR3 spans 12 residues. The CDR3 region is CASSLDGSTGYF. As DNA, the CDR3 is TGTGCCAGCAGCTTAGATGGGTCCACCGGGTACTTC. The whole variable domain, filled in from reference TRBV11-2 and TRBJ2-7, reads EAGVAQSPRYKIIEKRQSVAFWCNPISGHATLYWYQQILGQGPKLLIQFQNNGVVDDSQLPKDRFSAERLKGVDSTLKIQPAKLEDSAVYLCASSLDGSTGYFGPGTRLTVT.

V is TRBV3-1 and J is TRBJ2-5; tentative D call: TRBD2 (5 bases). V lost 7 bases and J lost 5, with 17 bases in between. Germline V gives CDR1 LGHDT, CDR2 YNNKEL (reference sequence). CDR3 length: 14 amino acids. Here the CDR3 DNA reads TGTGCCAGCACCCTATGGCTAGCAGTGGAGACCCAGTACTTC. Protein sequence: CASTLWLAVETQYF.

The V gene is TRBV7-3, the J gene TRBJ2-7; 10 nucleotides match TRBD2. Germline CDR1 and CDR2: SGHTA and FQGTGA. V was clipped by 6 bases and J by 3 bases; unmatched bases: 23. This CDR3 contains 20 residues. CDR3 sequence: CASRTIPQPRLAGVGYEQYF. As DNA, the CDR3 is TGTGCCAGCAGAACGATACCCCAACCCCGGCTAGCGGGAGTTGGCTACGAGCAGTACTTC.

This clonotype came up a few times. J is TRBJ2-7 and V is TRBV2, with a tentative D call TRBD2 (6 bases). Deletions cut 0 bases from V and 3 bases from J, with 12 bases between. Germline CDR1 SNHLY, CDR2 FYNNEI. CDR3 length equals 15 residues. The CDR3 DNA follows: TGTGCCAGCAGTGAAGCGCTTCGGGGAGGCTACGAGCAGTACTTC. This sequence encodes CASSEALRGGYEQYF.

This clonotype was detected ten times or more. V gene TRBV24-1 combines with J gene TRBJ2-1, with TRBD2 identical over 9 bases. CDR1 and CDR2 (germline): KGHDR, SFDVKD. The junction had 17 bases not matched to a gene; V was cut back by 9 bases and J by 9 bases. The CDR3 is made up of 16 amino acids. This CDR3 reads CATATPIAGVEGEQFF. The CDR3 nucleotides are TGTGCCACCGCTACTCCAATAGCGGGAGTCGAGGGTGAGCAGTTCTTC.

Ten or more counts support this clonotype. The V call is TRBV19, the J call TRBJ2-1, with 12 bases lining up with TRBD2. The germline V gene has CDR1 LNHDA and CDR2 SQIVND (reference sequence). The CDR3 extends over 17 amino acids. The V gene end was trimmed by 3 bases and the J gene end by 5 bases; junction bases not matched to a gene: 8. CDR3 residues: CASSMERLAGVDNEQFF. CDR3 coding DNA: TGTGCCAGTAGTATGGAGAGACTAGCGGGAGTAGACAATGAGCAGTTCTTC.

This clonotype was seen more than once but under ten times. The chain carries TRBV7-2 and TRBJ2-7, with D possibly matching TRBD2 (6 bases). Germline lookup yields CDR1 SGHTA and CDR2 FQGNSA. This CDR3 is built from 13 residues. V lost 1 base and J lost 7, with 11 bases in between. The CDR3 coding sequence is TGTGCCAGCAGCTTAGGGAGGGAGAGGGAGCAGTACTTC. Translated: CASSLGREREQYF.

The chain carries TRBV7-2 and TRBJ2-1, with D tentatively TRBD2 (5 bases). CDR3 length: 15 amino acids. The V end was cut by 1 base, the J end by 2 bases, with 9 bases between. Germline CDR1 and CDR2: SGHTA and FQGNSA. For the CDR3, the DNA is TGTGCCAGCAGCTTAGGGGAGACCCCCTACAATGAGCAGTTCTTC. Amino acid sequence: CASSLGETPYNEQFF.

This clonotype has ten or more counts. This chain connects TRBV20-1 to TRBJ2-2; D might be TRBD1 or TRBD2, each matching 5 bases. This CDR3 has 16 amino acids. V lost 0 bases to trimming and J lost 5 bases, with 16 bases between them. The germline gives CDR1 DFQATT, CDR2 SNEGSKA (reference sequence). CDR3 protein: CSARDAPGAGTGELFF. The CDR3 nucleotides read TGCAGTGCTAGAGATGCTCCCGGGGCTGGGACCGGGGAGCTGTTTTTT.

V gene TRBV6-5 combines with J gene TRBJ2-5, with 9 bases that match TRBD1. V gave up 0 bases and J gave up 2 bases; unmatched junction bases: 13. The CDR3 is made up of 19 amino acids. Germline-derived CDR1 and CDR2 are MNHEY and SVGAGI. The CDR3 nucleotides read TGTGCCAGCAGTTACTCGGGATCCGGGACAGGGCATCGGCAAGAGACCCAGTACTTC. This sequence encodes CASSYSGSGTGHRQETQYF.

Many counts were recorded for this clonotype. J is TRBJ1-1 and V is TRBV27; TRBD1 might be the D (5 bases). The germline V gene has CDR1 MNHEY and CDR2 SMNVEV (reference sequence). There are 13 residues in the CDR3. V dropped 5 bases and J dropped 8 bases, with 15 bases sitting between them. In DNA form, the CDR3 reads TGTGCCAGCAGTCCCGCCGCAGGGCGCGAAGCTTTCTTT. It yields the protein CASSPAAGREAFF.

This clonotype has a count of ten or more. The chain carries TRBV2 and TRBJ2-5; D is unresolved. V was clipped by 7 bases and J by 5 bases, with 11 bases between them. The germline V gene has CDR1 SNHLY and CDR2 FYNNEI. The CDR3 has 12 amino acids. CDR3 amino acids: CASILSLETQYF. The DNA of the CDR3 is TGTGCCAGCATCCTTAGTCTGGAGACCCAGTACTTC.